This TCR beta chain was sequenced for a study of blood T cell repertoires in COVID-19. Study at large: Sites in the United States, Italy and Spain provided acute and convalescent COVID-19 samples. Sample material is recorded as cDNA or gDNA derived from T cells, B-cell-depleted T cells, or PBMCs.

The CDR3 contains 12 residues. The V end lost 5 bases, the J end lost 3 bases, and 7 bases lay between the germline ends. Per germline, CDR1 SEHNR and CDR2 FQNEAQ (reference sequence). Clones were read by immunoSEQ multiplex PCR, and TCRdb kept only the in-frame ones, dropping some. The profile covers approximately 160,000 clones, with roughly four fifths appearing a single time and approximately 11% taken by the ten largest. Specimen: peripheral blood. V is TRBV7-9 and J is TRBJ2-5; no reliable D call. This receptor was obtained from a human donor in a cohort sampled during active COVID-19. The CDR3 DNA sequence: TGTGCCAGCAGCGGAGAAAAAGAGACCCAGTACTTC. It is translated as CASSGEKETQYF.